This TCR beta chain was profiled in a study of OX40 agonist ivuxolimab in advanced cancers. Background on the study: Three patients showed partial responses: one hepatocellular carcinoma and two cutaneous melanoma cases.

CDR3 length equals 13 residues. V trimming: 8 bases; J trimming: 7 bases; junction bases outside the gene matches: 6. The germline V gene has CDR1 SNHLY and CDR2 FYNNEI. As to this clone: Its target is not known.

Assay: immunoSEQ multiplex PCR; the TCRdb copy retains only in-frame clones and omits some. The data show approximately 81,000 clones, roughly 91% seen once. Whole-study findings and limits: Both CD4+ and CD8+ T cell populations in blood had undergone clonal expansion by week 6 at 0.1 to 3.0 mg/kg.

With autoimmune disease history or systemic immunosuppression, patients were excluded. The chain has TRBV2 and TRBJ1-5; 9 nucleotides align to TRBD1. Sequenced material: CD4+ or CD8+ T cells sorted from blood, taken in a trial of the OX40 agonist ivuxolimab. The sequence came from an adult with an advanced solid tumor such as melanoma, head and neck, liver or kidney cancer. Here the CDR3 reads CASLGQGEQPQHF. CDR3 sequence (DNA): TGTGCCAGCCTGGGACAGGGAGAACAGCCCCAGCATTTT.